This T cell receptor beta chain comes out of a study of blood T cell repertoires in COVID-19. In the study overall: Material from acute and convalescent COVID-19 was sourced from the United States, Italy and Spain.

Original handling: Reference gene primers were amplified, and this amplification served to estimate nucleated cell counts. Some clones are missing from TCRdb's copy, which holds only in-frame ones; the method was immunoSEQ multiplex PCR. The DNA was the basis for D and trimming; V, J and clone size are from that table. The sample yields over 35,000 clones, roughly 92% seen once. This CDR3 has 15 residues. The trim removed 5 bases at V and 5 bases at J, leaving 6 bases unmatched. Germline values: CDR1 SGHTA, CDR2 FQGNSA. The TCR originated in a man over 45 with active COVID-19. What was sequenced was peripheral blood. The V call is TRBV7-2, the J call TRBJ2-3; 11 nucleotides match TRBD2. The CDR3 loop reads CASSTLAGEIDTQYF. The CDR3 nucleotides are TGTGCCAGCAGCACACTAGCGGGAGAGATAGATACGCAGTATTTT.